Following are 15 T cell receptor beta chains from one sample sequenced in a study of T cell changes during pregnancy in multiple sclerosis. Here immunoSEQ multiplex PCR was the method, and the copy in TCRdb shows in-frame clones only, minus some. The profile shows roughly 58,000 clones, approximately 94% of them singletons. Sequencing was performed on CD8+ T cells from peripheral blood mononuclear cells, taken in the third trimester of pregnancy. The receptors shown here come from a female donor with multiple sclerosis, enrolled in a pregnancy study.

This clone was detected a few times. J is TRBJ1-1 and V is TRBV4-1; the D gene is possibly TRBD1 (5 bases). V was shortened by 1 base and J by 1 base, with 10 bases between the two germline ends. This CDR3 spans 15 amino acids. The germline gives CDR1 MGHRA, CDR2 YSYEKL. For the CDR3, the DNA is TGCGCCAGCAGCCAAGCCTTCGGACAGAACACTGAAGCTTTCTTT. Its translation: CASSQAFGQNTEAFF.

J is TRBJ1-2 and V is TRBV28; unclear D gene. The V gene's germline CDR1 is MDHEN and CDR2 SYDVKM. V lost 2 bases and J lost 3, with 16 bases in between. The CDR3 spans 16 residues. In DNA form, the CDR3 reads TGTGCCAGCAGTTTAAGAGTGCCTCGGGAGGACTATGGCTACACCTTC. Translated, it gives CASSLRVPREDYGYTF.

The chain couples TRBV4-1 to TRBJ2-7; D may be TRBD2 (5 bases). V lost 0 bases to trimming and J lost 7 bases, with 13 bases between them. This CDR3 contains 14 residues. The germline CDR1 and CDR2 sequences are MGHRA and YSYEKL. As DNA, the CDR3 is TGCGCCAGCAGCCAAGAAGGACTGGCCGGGGAGCAGTACTTC. Protein sequence: CASSQEGLAGEQYF.

The chain uses TRBV4-1 and TRBJ2-1; no reliable D call. Trimming stripped 1 base from V and 6 bases from J, with 7 bases between. The CDR3 spans 13 residues. Germline V CDR1 and CDR2: MGHRA, YSYEKL. The CDR3 DNA reads as TGCGCCAGCAGCCAAGTCGTGTCCAATGAGCAGTTCTTC. Translation: CASSQVVSNEQFF.

The chain links TRBV6-5 to TRBJ2-7; D may be TRBD1 (6 bases). Germline assignment: CDR1 MNHEY and CDR2 SVGAGI. This CDR3 region has 12 residues. Trimming cost V 8 bases and J 5 bases, with 13 bases left between them. CDR3 protein: CASGNRVDEQYF. In nucleotides, the CDR3 is TGTGCCAGCGGAAACAGGGTTGACGAGCAGTACTTC.

This chain uses TRBV10-2 with TRBJ2-7, with 11 bases aligning to TRBD2. Trimming at V came to 0 bases and at J to 3 bases, leaving 4 bases not matched to a gene. CDR3 length: 16 residues. The V gene's germline CDR1 is WSHSY and CDR2 SAAADI. The CDR3 region has the DNA TGCGCCAGCAGTGAGTCGGGGCTAGCGGGAGGCTACGAGCAGTACTTC. Amino acid sequence: CASSESGLAGGYEQYF.

This chain links TRBV4-1 with TRBJ1-1; D remains unclear. The length of the CDR3 is 15 residues. CDR1 MGHRA and CDR2 YSYEKL come from the germline V gene. With 4 bases removed from V and 3 bases from J, the gap between germline ends came to 15 bases. Written as DNA, the CDR3 is TGCGCCAGCAGCCTCGAGCTAACAGTGGACACTGAAGCTTTCTTT. Translating gives CASSLELTVDTEAFF.

This chain connects TRBV4-3 to TRBJ2-5; 9 nucleotides match TRBD2. V lost 0 bases and J lost 0; bases outside the gene matches: 8. Per germline, CDR1 LGHNA and CDR2 YSLEER. The CDR3 length is 18 residues. CDR3 sequence (DNA): TGCGCCAGCAGCCAAGAGAGGGCTAGCGGGATTCACCAAGAGACCCAGTACTTC. Its protein product is CASSQERASGIHQETQYF.

The chain carries TRBV6-4 and TRBJ2-5; perhaps TRBD1 as D (6 bases). This CDR3 region has 14 residues. Looked up from germline, CDR1 is MRHNA and CDR2 is SNTAGT. V was cut by 6 bases and J by 5 bases, with 16 bases left in between. DNA of the CDR3: TGTGCCAGCAGCCGAACAGGGACGGGGGAGACCCAGTACTTC. It codes for CASSRTGTGETQYF.

The genes are TRBV6-1 and TRBJ1-4, with a tentative D call TRBD1 (6 bases). V lost 3 bases and J lost 11, with 16 bases in between. The CDR3 consists of 14 residues. In germline, CDR1 is MNHNS, CDR2 SASEGT. CDR3 bases: TGTGCCAGCAGTGAGGGGAGGGGGATCTCTAAACTGTTTTTT. It encodes CASSEGRGISKLFF.

This clone was recorded once. The rearrangement joins TRBV7-9 to TRBJ2-5; D may be TRBD2 (6 bases). CDR3 length equals 13 residues. Germline loops: CDR1 SEHNR, CDR2 FQNEAQ (reference sequence). V was pared by 7 bases and J by 3 bases, with 12 bases between. CDR3 in amino acids: CASTSAIEETQYF. For the CDR3, the DNA is TGTGCCAGCACTAGCGCAATTGAAGAGACCCAGTACTTC.

The gene calls are TRBV10-3 and TRBJ2-7; 7 positions match TRBD2. V shed 6 bases and J 7 bases; nucleotides not matched to a gene: 12. Germline V CDR1 and CDR2: ENHRY, SYGVKD. The CDR3 consists of 14 residues. The CDR3 is CAISLRGRGQEQYF. CDR3 bases: TGTGCCATCAGCCTGCGTGGGAGGGGCCAAGAGCAGTACTTC.

This rearrangement joins TRBV27 to TRBJ1-2; no reliable D call. Germline loops: CDR1 MNHEY, CDR2 SMNVEV (reference sequence). Trimming removed 4 bases at V and 3 bases at J, with 27 bases between. The CDR3 spans 19 residues. This CDR3 is CASSSHSETAKISDYGYTF. CDR3 sequence (DNA): TGTGCCAGCAGTTCCCACTCCGAAACCGCCAAAATCTCGGACTATGGCTACACCTTC.

This rearrangement joins TRBV7-3 to TRBJ2-1; D is possibly TRBD1 (6 bases). This CDR3 has 12 residues. V lost 7 bases, J lost 9 bases, and 13 bases lay in between. Per germline, CDR1 SGHTA and CDR2 FQGTGA. The chain's CDR3 is CASKGDRGEQFF. The CDR3 coding sequence is TGTGCCAGCAAGGGGGACCGAGGTGAGCAGTTCTTC.

V and J are TRBV6-6 and TRBJ2-3; 7 bases agree with TRBD2. With 11 bases clipped from V and 3 bases from J, the junction kept 8 bases outside the gene matches. Germline V CDR1 and CDR2: MNHNY, SVGAGI (reference sequence). The CDR3 has 13 amino acids. CDR3 nucleotide sequence: TGTGCCGGGAGGGAAAGCGGGACAGATACGCAGTATTTT. It translates to CAGRESGTDTQYF.